This T cell receptor beta chain was retrieved from a study of control samples from healthy donors and cancer patients. The CDR3 spans 13 residues. The germline V and J ends were trimmed by 8 bases and 5 bases, with 12 bases remaining between them. CDR1 SGHVS and CDR2 FQNEAQ come from the germline V gene. Measured with immunoSEQ multiplex PCR; TCRdb has only the in-frame clones, and not every one. The data show 130,000 to 150,000 clones, 85% to 95% seen once. The TCR sequence derives from a man in his sixties with colorectal cancer. What was sequenced was PBMCs. J is TRBJ2-2 and V is TRBV7-8; a weak D match, TRBD2 (7 bases). The CDR3, as DNA: TGTGCCAGCCCGGGGAGGGGGACCGGGGAGCTGTTTTTT. As protein: CASPGRGTGELFF.